Presented here are 31 T cell receptor beta chains from one specimen sequenced in a study of blood T cell repertoires in COVID-19 (dated by TCRdb to 2020 to 2022). The library was obtained by the immunoSEQ multiplex PCR assay. The table was pulled from immuneACCESS by TCRdb, which kept in-frame rearrangements only. Such tables lose some clones; where checked, under half of the loss comes from unresolved V genes, and the rest has no known cause. In this sample the table shows 20,000 to 25,000 clones, over 80% of which occur a single time. Roughly three fifths of the sample belongs to the ten largest clones. Specimen: peripheral blood. These receptors all come from an elderly woman with acute or convalescent COVID-19.

This clone was detected only once. One end of the junction varies from germline; a read error may be responsible. The chain recombines TRBV27 with TRBJ2-7; 8 bases agree with TRBD2. Looked up from germline, CDR1 is MNHEY and CDR2 is SMNVEV (reference sequence). The CDR3 is made up of 14 amino acids. The CDR3 sequence is CASSPLSLAGRETF. The CDR3 DNA sequence: TGTGCCAGCAGTCCATTATCCCTAGCGGGCCGGGAGACGTTC.

The chain joins TRBV30 to TRBJ1-3; no reliable D call. This CDR3 contains 16 residues. The V gene lost 0 bases and the J gene lost 1 base, with 13 bases spanning the gap. Germline V lookup: CDR1 GTSNPN, CDR2 SVGIG (reference sequence). CDR3 DNA: TGTGCCTGGAGTGTACGGAGGAGGTTGTCTGGAAACACCATATATTTT. It specifies CAWSVRRRLSGNTIYF.

J is TRBJ1-2 and V is TRBV15; D is perhaps TRBD1 (6 bases). Trimming shortened V by 5 bases and J by 4 bases, and 14 bases separated the two germline ends. The CDR3 length is 14 residues. Looked up from germline, CDR1 is LNHNV and CDR2 is YYDKDF (reference sequence). CDR3 sequence (DNA): TGTGCCACCAGCGCTGCCAGGGGCCCCTATGGCTACACCTTC. The encoded protein is CATSAARGPYGYTF.

The V call is TRBV24-1, the J call TRBJ2-1; no reliable D call. This CDR3 comprises 13 residues. The germline gives CDR1 KGHDR, CDR2 SFDVKD. V lost 0 bases and J lost 5, with 4 bases in between. CDR3 loop: CATSDLTNNEQFF. In nucleotides, the CDR3 is TGTGCCACCAGTGATTTGACTAACAATGAGCAGTTCTTC.

J is TRBJ2-3 and V is TRBV5-1; 11 bases line up with TRBD2. The trim removed 4 bases at V and 3 bases at J, leaving 7 bases unmatched. The CDR3 is 16 residues long. Per the germline V gene, CDR1 is SGHRS and CDR2 is YFSETQ. CDR3 DNA: TGCGCCAGCAGCGCTGGACTAGCGGGCACTACAGATACGCAGTATTTT. As protein: CASSAGLAGTTDTQYF. The full variable domain, in which reference TRBV5-1 and TRBJ2-3 provide the parts outside the CDR3, is KAGVTQTPRYLIKTRGQQVTLSCSPISGHRSVSWYQQTPGQGLQFLFEYFSETQRNKGNFPGRFSGRQFSNSRSEMNVSTLELGDSALYLCASSAGLAGTTDTQYFGPGTRLTVL.

A single count supports this clone. The rearrangement uses TRBV24-1 and TRBJ2-7, with a tentative D call TRBD1 (6 bases). Looked up from germline, CDR1 is KGHDR and CDR2 is SFDVKD. V was trimmed by 3 bases and J by 5 bases, leaving 13 bases between them. The CDR3 has 14 amino acids. DNA for the CDR3: TGTGCCACCAGTGATCCTGGACAGACCGACGAGCAGTACTTC. This encodes CATSDPGQTDEQYF.

This clone showed up just a few times. The chain is built from TRBV3-1 (or the pseudogene TRBV3-2) and TRBJ1-1; 8 bases agree with TRBD1. This CDR3 has 14 amino acids. V shed 4 bases, J shed 4 bases, and the junction held 5 bases outside the gene matches. CDR1 is LGHDT and CDR2 is YNNKEL in the germline V gene (reference sequence). Written as DNA, the CDR3 is TGTGCCAGCAGCCCACGACAGGGGAGCACTGAAGCTTTCTTT. It is translated as CASSPRQGSTEAFF.

The chain uses TRBV6-5 and TRBJ1-1; D ambiguous. Germline-derived CDR1 and CDR2 are MNHEY and SVGAGI. The CDR3 loop spans 14 amino acids. The V end lost 0 bases, the J end lost 3 bases, and 8 bases lay between the germline ends. CDR3 residues: CASSYSVGYTEAFF. The DNA of the CDR3 is TGTGCCAGCAGTTACTCGGTCGGGTACACTGAAGCTTTCTTT.

J is TRBJ1-1 and V is TRBV5-1; D is uncertain. Looked up from germline, CDR1 is SGHRS and CDR2 is YFSETQ. The CDR3 totals 15 residues. V was clipped by 2 bases and J by 1 base, with 12 bases between them. The CDR3 nucleotides are TGCGCCAGCAGCTTCGCTTCTGGCACGAACACTGAAGCTTTCTTT. Translating it yields CASSFASGTNTEAFF.

The CDR3 sequence is CASSLEGRTGVYGYTF. The CDR3 DNA reads TGTGCCAGCAGCTTAGAGGGCAGGACAGGGGTCTATGGCTACACCTTC. This sequence joins TRBV11-3 and TRBJ1-2, with TRBD1 identical over 9 bases. CDR3 length: 16 amino acids. The germline gives CDR1 SGHNT, CDR2 YENEEA. The trim removed 0 bases at V and 4 bases at J, leaving 6 bases unmatched. Together with reference TRBV11-3 and TRBJ1-2, the CDR3 gives the full variable domain: EAGVVQSPRYKIIEKKQPVAFWCNPISGHNTLYWYLQNLGQGPELLIRYENEEAVDDSQLPKDRFSAERLKGVDSTLKIQPAELGDSAVYLCASSLEGRTGVYGYTFGSGTRLTVV.

The chain recombines TRBV9 with TRBJ1-5, with TRBD1 identical over 10 bases. Trimming cost V 4 bases and J 4 bases; bases outside gene matches: 8. This CDR3 contains 16 residues. Germline V gene sequence: CDR1 SGDLS, CDR2 YYNGEE. In DNA, the CDR3 is TGTGCCAGCAGCCCTCCGACAGGGGGCCTTAATCAGCCCCAGCATTTT. Protein sequence: CASSPPTGGLNQPQHF.

This chain joins TRBV19 and TRBJ1-2; 11 bases are a match to TRBD1. Germline values: CDR1 LNHDA, CDR2 SQIVND (reference sequence). V shed 7 bases and J 5 bases; nucleotides not matched to a gene: 12. The CDR3 covers 16 residues. CDR3 coding DNA: TGTGCCAGTACCATACGGACAGGGGGCCCGATATATGGCTACACCTTC. Translation: CASTIRTGGPIYGYTF.

The rearrangement uses TRBV7-8 and TRBJ2-7; maybe TRBD1 (6 bases). The germline V gene encodes CDR1 SGHVS and CDR2 FQNEAQ. This CDR3 comprises 13 residues. V lost 5 bases and J lost 4, with 12 bases in between. DNA of the CDR3: TGTGCCAGCAGCCGAAACAGGGTGTACGAGCAGTACTTC. Its protein is CASSRNRVYEQYF.

V and J are TRBV7-3 and TRBJ2-5, with a possible D match to TRBD2 (6 bases). Trimming shortened V by 5 bases and J by 2 bases, and 15 bases separated the two germline ends. The CDR3 is 15 residues long. The germline V gene has CDR1 SGHTA and CDR2 FQGTGA. The CDR3 coding sequence is TGTGCCAGCAGCGAGGGAGGCCGGGGACAAGAGACCCAGTACTTC. As protein: CASSEGGRGQETQYF.

The V gene is TRBV6-6, the J gene TRBJ1-2; D possibly corresponds to TRBD1 (5 bases). The CDR3 contains 16 residues. CDR1 is MNHNY, CDR2 SVGAGI, per germline (reference sequence). V was shortened by 0 bases and J by 6 bases, with 17 bases between the two germline ends. The CDR3 loop is CASSYSLREFRDGYTF. The CDR3 DNA is TGTGCCAGCAGTTACTCGCTAAGGGAATTCAGGGATGGCTACACCTTC.

The chain combines TRBV4-1 with TRBJ2-7; TRBD2 is a possible D gene (5 bases). Looked up from germline, CDR1 is MGHRA and CDR2 is YSYEKL. The V end lost 0 bases, the J end lost 5 bases, and 14 bases lay between the germline ends. There are 15 residues in the CDR3. The CDR3 coding sequence is TGCGCCAGCAGCCAAGATGGGCCGGGGTCCCACGAGCAGTACTTC. The encoded protein is CASSQDGPGSHEQYF.

The chain uses TRBV27 and TRBJ2-3, with a possible D match to TRBD1 (5 bases). The V and J ends lost 4 bases and 1 base respectively, with 24 bases between them. The CDR3 is 19 amino acids. Germline V gene lookup returns CDR1 MNHEY and CDR2 SMNVEV (reference sequence). As DNA, the CDR3 is TGTGCCAGCAGTTCCCCAACCCCGCAGCAGGGTGGTCGCACAGATACGCAGTATTTT. Protein product: CASSSPTPQQGGRTDTQYF.

The gene calls are TRBV20-1 and TRBJ1-4; D might be TRBD1 (5 bases). The germline gives CDR1 DFQATT, CDR2 SNEGSKA (reference sequence). Trimming removed 3 bases at V and 8 bases at J, with 7 bases between. The CDR3 is 11 residues long. CDR3 protein: CSAREGEKLFF. CDR3 in DNA: TGCAGTGCTAGGGAGGGGGAAAAACTGTTTTTT.

V gene TRBV19 combines with J gene TRBJ1-4; a possible D gene is TRBD1 (5 bases). V lost 10 bases and J lost 3, with 15 bases in between. Germline V gene lookup returns CDR1 LNHDA and CDR2 SQIVND (reference sequence). The length of the CDR3 is 14 residues. CDR3 in amino acids: CATLPTDSNEKLFF. The CDR3 nucleotides read TGTGCCACCCTCCCGACAGATTCTAATGAAAAACTGTTTTTT.

Written as DNA, the CDR3 is TGTGCCAGCCATAGAATGCGACAGGGGGGGGAGACCCAGTACTTC. Its translation is CASHRMRQGGETQYF. The chain joins TRBV6-5 to TRBJ2-5; TRBD1 matches at 9 bases. The CDR3 totals 15 residues. The germline CDR1 and CDR2 sequences are MNHEY and SVGAGI. With V trimmed by 8 bases and J by 5 bases, 12 bases remained unmatched.

This chain joins TRBV5-1 and TRBJ1-4, with a weak D call TRBD1 (5 bases). The CDR3 runs to 14 residues. V was clipped by 2 bases and J by 1 base, with 6 bases between them. The germline V gene encodes CDR1 SGHRS and CDR2 YFSETQ. CDR3 sequence reads: CASSLRGTNEKLFF. CDR3 nucleotide sequence: TGCGCCAGCAGCTTAAGGGGAACTAATGAAAAACTGTTTTTT. The whole variable domain, remainder taken from reference TRBV5-1 and TRBJ1-4, is KAGVTQTPRYLIKTRGQQVTLSCSPISGHRSVSWYQQTPGQGLQFLFEYFSETQRNKGNFPGRFSGRQFSNSRSEMNVSTLELGDSALYLCASSLRGTNEKLFFGSGTQLSVL.

The rearrangement uses TRBV15 and TRBJ1-1; 12 nucleotides line up with TRBD1. Trimming took 0 bases from V and 1 from J; bases not matched to a gene: 3. The germline V gene encodes CDR1 LNHNV and CDR2 YYDKDF (reference sequence). The CDR3 is made up of 17 amino acids. The DNA of the CDR3 is TGTGCCACCAGCAGAGAGGGACAGGGGGCGAGGAACACTGAAGCTTTCTTT. It encodes CATSREGQGARNTEAFF.

CDR3 loop: CASSLSGLTTEAFF. CDR3 nucleotides: TGTGCCAGCTCACTCTCAGGACTTACCACTGAAGCTTTCTTT. The chain combines TRBV18 with TRBJ1-1; D unresolved. Germline V CDR1 and CDR2: KGHSH, LQKENI. This CDR3 spans 14 amino acids. V dropped 4 bases and J dropped 4 bases, with 13 bases sitting between them.

This chain connects TRBV3-1 (or the pseudogene TRBV3-2) to TRBJ1-5; 7 bases line up with TRBD1. V dropped 4 bases and J dropped 2; count of bases not matched to a gene: 2. The CDR3 has 14 amino acids. CDR1 LGHDT and CDR2 YNNKEL come from the germline V gene (reference sequence). In DNA form, the CDR3 reads TGTGCCAGCAGCCTGGGACAGCGCAATCAGCCCCAGCATTTT. Encoded protein: CASSLGQRNQPQHF.

The chain is built from TRBV10-3 and TRBJ2-3, with TRBD1 identical over 10 bases. Unmatched junction bases numbered 5, after V lost 11 bases and J lost 3 bases. The CDR3 sequence is 13 residues long. The germline gives CDR1 ENHRY, CDR2 SYGVKD. CDR3 sequence reads: CAGGGQGTDTQYF. CDR3 coding DNA: TGTGCCGGGGGGGGACAGGGGACAGATACGCAGTATTTT.

The V gene is TRBV5-1, the J gene TRBJ2-7; D is possibly TRBD1 (7 bases). This CDR3 spans 14 amino acids. V shed 4 bases and J shed 2 bases, with 13 bases lying between them. Per germline, CDR1 SGHRS and CDR2 YFSETQ. Here the CDR3 DNA reads TGCGCCAGCAGCGATCAGGGGGGAACCTACGAGCAGTACTTC. Protein sequence: CASSDQGGTYEQYF.

The V gene is TRBV5-1, the J gene TRBJ1-1; weak D call: TRBD1 (6 bases). The CDR3 has 14 amino acids. Germline assignment: CDR1 SGHRS and CDR2 YFSETQ. Trimming removed 1 base at V and 1 base at J, with 8 bases between. Written as DNA, the CDR3 is TGCGCCAGCAGCTTGCAACAGGGGAACACTGAAGCTTTCTTT. It translates to CASSLQQGNTEAFF.

Worth noting for this clone: A read error may account for a junction end that differs from germline. The V and J genes are TRBV6-1 and TRBJ2-3; 9 bases align to TRBD1. The germline V gene has CDR1 MNHNS and CDR2 SASEGT. The CDR3 spans 15 residues. CDR3 coding DNA: TGTGCCAGCAGAGAAGGGACAGGGAGGGCAGATACGCAGTATTTT. It specifies CASREGTGRADTQYF.

V usage is TRBV14 and J usage is TRBJ2-7; 15 nucleotides agree with TRBD2. Trimming removed 1 base from V and 1 base from J; junction bases left unmatched: 2. Germline assignment: CDR1 SGHDN and CDR2 FVKESK. The CDR3 covers 17 residues. The CDR3 bases are TGTGCCAGCAGCCAAGGGGGACTAGCGGGAGGATCCTACGAGCAGTACTTC. Amino acid sequence: CASSQGGLAGGSYEQYF.

This clone has only one observation. This rearrangement joins TRBV9 to TRBJ2-5; possible D gene TRBD2, 5 bases. Per the germline V gene, CDR1 is SGDLS and CDR2 is YYNGEE. The CDR3 covers 14 residues. V was clipped by 3 bases and J by 5 bases, with 14 bases between them. The CDR3 nucleotides are TGTGCCAGCAGCGCCGGACTGGAAAGGGAGACCCAGTACTTC. It yields the protein CASSAGLERETQYF.

The chain has TRBV10-3 and TRBJ2-5; D may be TRBD2 (5 bases). V lost 5 bases and J 3 bases, leaving 16 bases between the germline ends. The CDR3 runs to 15 residues. The germline gives CDR1 ENHRY, CDR2 SYGVKD. This CDR3 is CAISKAKPEEETQYF. The CDR3 DNA is TGTGCCATCAGTAAAGCGAAGCCGGAGGAAGAGACCCAGTACTTC.